A selection of T cell receptor beta chains follows, all from one sample in a study of cytomegalovirus exposure and HLA in healthy donors. Clones were sequenced by immunoSEQ multiplex PCR, and TCRdb holds only the in-frame ones, with some missing. The sample consists of approximately 130,000 clones, around 73% of them appearing once. The specimen sequenced was PBMCs. These receptors came from a man over 45 in good health and CMV-seronegative. CDR3s include the opening cysteine and the closing phenylalanine or tryptophan. A D gene is named only where the DNA matches it firmly. Only some rows state a clone size, as once, few, many or a class for expanded clones.

V: TRBV2
size: .
J: TRBJ2-2
D: TRBD1
DNA: TGTGCCAGCAGCGATACAGGGGGCGCGAACACCGGGGAGCTGTTTTTT
CDR3: CASSDTGGANTGELFF

V: TRBV11-1
size: few
J: TRBJ1-1
D: TRBD1
DNA: TGTGCCAGCAGCGTCGACAGGGGGCTGGGGACTGAAGCTTTCTTT
CDR3: CASSVDRGLGTEAFF

V: TRBV18
size: .
J: TRBJ2-5
D: TRBD1
DNA: TGTGCCAGCTCACCCACAGGGGGCTGGGAGACCCAGTACTTC
CDR3: CASSPTGGWETQYF

V: TRBV20-1
size: .
J: TRBJ2-7
D: .
DNA: TGCAGTGCAGGACAGTCTCACGAGCAGTACTTC
CDR3: CSAGQSHEQYF

V: TRBV2
size: once
J: TRBJ2-3
D: TRBD2
DNA: TGTGCCAGCAGGGGGACTAGCGGGAGTAGTACGCAGTATTTT
CDR3: CASRGTSGSSTQYF

V: TRBV27
size: .
J: TRBJ2-7
D: .
DNA: TGTGCCAGCAGGCAAACAGGGAACTACGAGCAGTACTTC
CDR3: CASRQTGNYEQYF

V: TRBV28
size: .
J: TRBJ2-6
D: .
DNA: TGTGCCAGCAGTCCGACTCAGGGATTTAGCTCTGGGGCCAACGTCCTGACTTTC
CDR3: CASSPTQGFSSGANVLTF

V: TRBV7-2
size: .
J: TRBJ2-7
D: .
DNA: TGTGCCAGCAGCTTAGAACTAGCCTACGAGCAGTACTTC
CDR3: CASSLELAYEQYF

V: TRBV27
size: .
J: TRBJ1-5
D: .
DNA: TGTGCCACCGGGGGAGAGGGGAGCAATCAGCCCCAGCATTTT
CDR3: CATGGEGSNQPQHF

V: TRBV6-6
size: .
J: TRBJ1-6
D: TRBD1
DNA: TGTGCCAGCAGTTACTCCGACAGGGATTCACCCCTCCACTTT
CDR3: CASSYSDRDSPLHF

V: TRBV6-1
size: .
J: TRBJ1-1
D: TRBD1
DNA: TGTGCCAGCAGTCCCGGGACAGGGATGAACACTGAAGCTTTCTTT
CDR3: CASSPGTGMNTEAFF

V: TRBV7-3
size: once
J: TRBJ2-1
D: TRBD2
DNA: TGTGCCAGCAGCTTAATGGGGGGGGATGAGCAGTTCTTC
CDR3: CASSLMGGDEQFF

V: TRBV5-1
size: .
J: TRBJ1-5
D: TRBD1
DNA: TGCGCCAGCAGCTTGACAGGGGGCGTGAGCAATCAGCCCCAGCATTTT
CDR3: CASSLTGGVSNQPQHF

V: TRBV2
size: .
J: TRBJ2-1
D: .
DNA: TGTGCCAGCAGTGAAAACTGGGAAGGGGATGAGCAGTTCTTC
CDR3: CASSENWEGDEQFF

V: TRBV28
size: few
J: TRBJ1-1
D: TRBD1
DNA: TGTGCCAGCAGTTCTCAGGGGGCGGGTAACACTGAAGCTTTCTTT
CDR3: CASSSQGAGNTEAFF

V: TRBV28
size: .
J: TRBJ1-5
D: TRBD1
DNA: TGTGCCAGCAGTGATCAGGACAGGGCACATCAGCCCCAGCATTTT
CDR3: CASSDQDRAHQPQHF

V: TRBV5-1
size: .
J: TRBJ1-4
D: TRBD1
DNA: TGCGCCAGCAGCTTGGTTGGACAGGGTTCTGAAAAACTGTTTTTT
CDR3: CASSLVGQGSEKLFF

V: TRBV9
size: .
J: TRBJ2-5
D: .
DNA: TGTGCCAGCAATCCCGGGGAGACCCAGTACTTC
CDR3: CASNPGETQYF

V: TRBV2
size: few
J: TRBJ2-6
D: TRBD2
DNA: TGTGCCAGCAGTCCCGGGACGGGGGGCTCTGGGGCCAACGTCCTGACTTTC
CDR3: CASSPGTGGSGANVLTF

V: TRBV7-9
size: .
J: TRBJ2-1
D: TRBD1
DNA: TGTGCCAGCAGCCCGCAGGGGACAGGGGACAATGAGCAGTTCTTC
CDR3: CASSPQGTGDNEQFF

V: TRBV9
size: .
J: TRBJ1-3
D: TRBD1
DNA: TGTGCCAGCAGCGTAGGACGACAGGGGCGAAACACCATATATTTT
CDR3: CASSVGRQGRNTIYF

V: TRBV7-9
size: .
J: TRBJ2-6
D: .
DNA: TGTGCCAGCGCGGAGGGACGGGCTGGGGCCAACGTCCTGACTTTC
CDR3: CASAEGRAGANVLTF

V: TRBV10-2
size: .
J: TRBJ2-7
D: .
DNA: TGCGCCAGCAGTGGGACTTCCTACGAGCAGTACTTC
CDR3: CASSGTSYEQYF

V: TRBV10-3
size: .
J: TRBJ2-7
D: TRBD1
DNA: TGTGCCATCAGTGGGGACAGGGGCTACGAGCAGTACTTC
CDR3: CAISGDRGYEQYF

V: TRBV29-1
size: .
J: TRBJ1-1
D: .
DNA: TGCAGCGTTGAAGTTGAGACAATGAACACTGAAGCTTTCTTT
CDR3: CSVEVETMNTEAFF

V: TRBV9
size: once
J: TRBJ2-1
D: TRBD1
DNA: TGTGCCAGCAGATCCGCGGACACCTCAGGGGGTGAGCAGTTCTTC
CDR3: CASRSADTSGGEQFF

V: TRBV6-1
size: few
J: TRBJ2-5
D: .
DNA: TGTGCCAGCAGTGAACGGGTCCCGAGGACCCAGTACTTC
CDR3: CASSERVPRTQYF

V: TRBV7-2
size: .
J: TRBJ2-5
D: TRBD2
DNA: TGTGCCAGCAGCTCGACGACTAGCGGGAGGGGAGAGACCCAGTACTTC
CDR3: CASSSTTSGRGETQYF

V: TRBV5-1
size: .
J: TRBJ2-7
D: TRBD2
DNA: TGCGCCAGCAGCGCGGGAGGTAAAGGGTACGAGCAGTACTTC
CDR3: CASSAGGKGYEQYF

V: TRBV28
size: .
J: TRBJ2-7
D: .
DNA: TGTGCCAGCAGCCCCGAGTTAGGAGCCCGGCTTGAATACTTC
CDR3: CASSPELGARLEYF

V: TRBV5-1
size: .
J: TRBJ2-1
D: TRBD1
DNA: TGCGCCAGCAGCCGTACGACAGGGGAAGGCTCCTACAATGAGCAGTTCTTC
CDR3: CASSRTTGEGSYNEQFF

V: TRBV28
size: .
J: TRBJ2-1
D: .
DNA: TGTGCCAGCAGTGGGGGCACCAATGAGCAGTTCTTC
CDR3: CASSGGTNEQFF

V: TRBV9
size: .
J: TRBJ2-1
D: TRBD1
DNA: TGTGCCAGCAGCGTAGTGACAGGGGGCTACAATGAGCAGTTCTTC
CDR3: CASSVVTGGYNEQFF

V: TRBV10-3
size: .
J: TRBJ2-7
D: .
DNA: TGTGCCATCACTCAGGACCCAGGGGCCTACGAGCAGTACTTC
CDR3: CAITQDPGAYEQYF

V: TRBV5-1
size: .
J: TRBJ2-1
D: TRBD2
DNA: TGCGCCAGCAGCTGGGGGACTAGCGGGAACATCGAGTTCTTC
CDR3: CASSWGTSGNIEFF

V: TRBV7-3
size: .
J: TRBJ2-1
D: TRBD2
DNA: TGTGCCAGCAGCCTTACTAGCGGGAGTGTTAATGAGCAGTTCTTC
CDR3: CASSLTSGSVNEQFF

V: TRBV30
size: .
J: TRBJ2-2
D: TRBD2
DNA: TGTGCCTGGAGTTTTCGACTAGCGGGAGGAACCGGGGAGCTGTTTTTT
CDR3: CAWSFRLAGGTGELFF

V: TRBV6-1
size: few
J: TRBJ2-7
D: .
DNA: TGTGCCAGTTCCCCCGGGAGTTCAGGGACCTACGAGCAGTACTTC
CDR3: CASSPGSSGTYEQYF

V: TRBV6-5
size: .
J: TRBJ1-5
D: .
DNA: TGTGCCAGCAGTGTGACAGCACTGGGAAATCAGCCCCAGCATTTT
CDR3: CASSVTALGNQPQHF

V: TRBV6-5
size: .
J: TRBJ2-7
D: .
DNA: TGTGCCAGCAGTAATACAGGGAACTACGAGCAGTACTTC
CDR3: CASSNTGNYEQYF

V: TRBV28
size: .
J: TRBJ2-1
D: TRBD2
DNA: TGTGCCAGCACAGCGGGAGGCCGGGTGAATGAGCAGTTCTTC
CDR3: CASTAGGRVNEQFF

V: TRBV9
size: .
J: TRBJ1-1
D: .
DNA: TGTGCCAGCAGCGGCCTGCTCGGGGGAAACACTGAAGCTTTCTTT
CDR3: CASSGLLGGNTEAFF

V: TRBV18
size: .
J: TRBJ1-2
D: TRBD1
DNA: TGTGCCAGCTTTAAGGGGGCGGACTATGGCTACACCTTC
CDR3: CASFKGADYGYTF

V: TRBV28
size: .
J: TRBJ2-7
D: TRBD2
DNA: TGTGCCAGCAGTTTATCTAGCGGGAGGTCGCCCTACGAGCAGTACTTC
CDR3: CASSLSSGRSPYEQYF

V: TRBV19
size: .
J: TRBJ2-1
D: TRBD2
DNA: TGTGCCAGTAGCGCGGGACTAGCGGGAGGCATGGGATCCTACAATGAGCAGTTCTTC
CDR3: CASSAGLAGGMGSYNEQFF

V: TRBV15
size: few
J: TRBJ1-2
D: TRBD1
DNA: TGTGCCACCAGCAGAGAAGGGGGCGACTATGGCTACACCTTC
CDR3: CATSREGGDYGYTF

V: TRBV6-5
size: .
J: TRBJ1-1
D: .
DNA: TGTGCCAGCAGTTACTCGATCTACGGGAACACTGAAGCTTTCTTT
CDR3: CASSYSIYGNTEAFF

V: TRBV4-2
size: .
J: TRBJ2-7
D: .
DNA: TGTGCCAGCAGCCAAGTTCCTAGATACGAGCAGTACTTC
CDR3: CASSQVPRYEQYF

V: TRBV6-5
size: .
J: TRBJ2-1
D: TRBD2
DNA: TGTGCCAGCACTACTAGCGGGAGGTCCTACAATGAGCAGTTCTTC
CDR3: CASTTSGRSYNEQFF

V: TRBV7-2
size: few
J: TRBJ2-7
D: .
DNA: TGTGCCAGCAGTGCATACACTGGACTCGCCGAGCAGTACTTC
CDR3: CASSAYTGLAEQYF

V: TRBV28
size: .
J: TRBJ2-7
D: .
DNA: TGTGCCAGCAGCCGAGCCTACGAGCAGTACTTC
CDR3: CASSRAYEQYF

V: TRBV27
size: .
J: TRBJ2-2
D: TRBD2
DNA: TGTGCCAGCAGTCCATACCCAGGGACTAGCGGGACCGGGGAGCTGTTTTTT
CDR3: CASSPYPGTSGTGELFF

V: TRBV2
size: few
J: TRBJ1-3
D: .
DNA: TGTGCCAGCGATCGCTCAGGGGTCTCTGGAAACACCATATATTTT
CDR3: CASDRSGVSGNTIYF

V: TRBV19
size: .
J: TRBJ1-1
D: TRBD1
DNA: TGTGCCAGTAGTATAGATACCAGGGGGTTTACTGAAGCTTTCTTT
CDR3: CASSIDTRGFTEAFF